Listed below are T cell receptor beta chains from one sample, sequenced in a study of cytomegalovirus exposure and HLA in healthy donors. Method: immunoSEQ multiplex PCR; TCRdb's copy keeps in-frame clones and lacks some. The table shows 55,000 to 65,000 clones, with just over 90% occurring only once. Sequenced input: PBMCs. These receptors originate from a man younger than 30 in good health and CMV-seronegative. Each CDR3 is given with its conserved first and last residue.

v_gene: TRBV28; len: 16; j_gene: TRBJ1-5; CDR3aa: CASKQTFGGIDQPQHF
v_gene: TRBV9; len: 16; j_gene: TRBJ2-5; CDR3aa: CASSVAASGFQETQYF
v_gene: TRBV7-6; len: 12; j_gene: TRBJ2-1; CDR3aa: CASSLDPEALFF
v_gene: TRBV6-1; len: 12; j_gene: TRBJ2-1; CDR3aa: CASSGSTTNRFF
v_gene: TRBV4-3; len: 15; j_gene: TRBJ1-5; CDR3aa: CASSQDLVSGQPQHF
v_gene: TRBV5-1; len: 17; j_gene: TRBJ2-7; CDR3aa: CASSSVTGTGGFHEQYF
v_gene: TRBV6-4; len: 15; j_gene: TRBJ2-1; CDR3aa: CASSDGTSGYNEQFF
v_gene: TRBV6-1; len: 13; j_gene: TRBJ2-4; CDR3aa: CASSEGRGNIQYF
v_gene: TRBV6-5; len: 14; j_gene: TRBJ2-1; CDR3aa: CASRDSSSYNEQFF
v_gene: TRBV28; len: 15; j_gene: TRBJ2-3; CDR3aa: CASSPAGEGADTQYF
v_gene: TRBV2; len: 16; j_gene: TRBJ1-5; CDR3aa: CASSTRSQGVHQPQHF
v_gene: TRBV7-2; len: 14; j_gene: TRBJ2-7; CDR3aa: CASSLATGLGEQYF
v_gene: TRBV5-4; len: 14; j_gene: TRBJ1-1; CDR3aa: CASSLVSRNTEAFF
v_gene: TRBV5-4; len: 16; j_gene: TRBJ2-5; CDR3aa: CASSPTSGRIGETQYF
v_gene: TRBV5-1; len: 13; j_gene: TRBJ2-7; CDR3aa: CASSDVRSYEQYF
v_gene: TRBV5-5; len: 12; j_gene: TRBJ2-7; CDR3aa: CASAGRTYEQYF
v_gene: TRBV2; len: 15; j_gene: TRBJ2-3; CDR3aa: CASSEEQGASDTQYF
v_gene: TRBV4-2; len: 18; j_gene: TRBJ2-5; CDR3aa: CASSQAQRLAGGSETQYF
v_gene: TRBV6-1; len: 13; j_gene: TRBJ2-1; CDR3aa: CASSARSKVWEFF
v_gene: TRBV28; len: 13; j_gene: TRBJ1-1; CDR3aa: CASSLVRGTEAFF
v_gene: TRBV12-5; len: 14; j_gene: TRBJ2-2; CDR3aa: CASAASGGAGELFF
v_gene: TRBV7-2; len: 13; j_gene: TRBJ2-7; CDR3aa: CASSLVRNYEQYF